This T cell receptor beta chain was sequenced for a study of blood T cells in healthy people across ages. Study findings and constraints: The study lacked donor CMV status, which possibly confounded expanded clonotype changes.

Remarks on this clonotype: Its specificity is not known.

The authors ran a second PCR of 7 to 11 cycles using a sample-barcoded 5' primer and a J-beta primer mix. Every cDNA was tagged by a template-switch adaptor with 12 random nucleotides. Every sample gave at least 2.5 million paired-end reads containing CDR3. In TCRdb, the 5' RACE reads were re-called with MiXCR into one record per CDR3 protein. The sample yields about 1.6 million distinct CDR3 sequences, approximately 32% seen once. The CDR3 contains 16 residues. With 1 base clipped from V and 6 bases from J, the junction kept 9 bases outside the gene matches. Germline CDR1 MGHRA, CDR2 YSYEKL. Donor samples were obtained from healthy Caucasian individuals from Russia, aged roughly 6 to 90.

The V call is TRBV4-1, the J call TRBJ1-5, with 7 nucleotides matching TRBD1. The sequenced sample consisted of blood. The source is a woman in her thirties in good health. The CDR3 sequence is CASSQGGGQLRQPQHF. CDR3 in DNA: TGCGCCAGCAGCCAAGGTGGGGGACAGTTGCGTCAGCCCCAGCATTTT.